The next 12 T cell receptor beta chains were all read from a single sample in a study of T cell responses to AZD1222 COVID-19 vaccine. The repertoire was sequenced with immunoSEQ multiplex PCR; TCRdb's copy has only in-frame clones and lacks some. The sample comprises about 140,000 clones, about 92% of which are singletons, and about 3.7% rests with the top ten. Material: peripheral blood, obtained 28 days after the second AZD1222 dose. Receptor source: an adult who received the AZD1222 COVID-19 vaccine.

The sample holds a few counts of this clone. CDR3 amino acids: CASSDTGEVGYTGELFF. The CDR3 nucleotides are TGCGCCAGCAGTGATACGGGCGAGGTTGGTTACACCGGGGAGCTGTTTTTT. J is TRBJ2-2 and V is TRBV10-1; unclear D gene. This CDR3 comprises 17 residues. Trimming shortened V by 3 bases and J by 3 bases, and 17 bases separated the two germline ends. CDR1 and CDR2 from the germline V gene are WNHNN and SYGVQD (reference sequence).

J is TRBJ1-2 and V is TRBV28, with D tentatively TRBD1 (5 bases). There are 14 residues in the CDR3. V lost 7 bases to trimming and J lost 4 bases, with 16 bases between them. Germline CDR1 is MDHEN and CDR2 is SYDVKM. In DNA form, the CDR3 reads TGTGCCAGCACCACCGTGGGGGAAGTCTATGGCTACACCTTC. This codes for CASTTVGEVYGYTF.

V is TRBV5-5 and J is TRBJ1-1, with 7 bases lining up with TRBD1. The ends lost 4 bases at V and 7 bases at J; junction bases unmatched: 13. The germline gives CDR1 SGHKS, CDR2 YYEKEE (reference sequence). The CDR3 is 15 amino acids. CDR3 protein: CASSVAGTADYEAFF. The CDR3 DNA reads as TGTGCCAGCAGCGTTGCCGGGACAGCCGATTATGAAGCTTTCTTT. Using reference TRBV5-5 and TRBJ1-1 for the parts outside the CDR3, the full variable domain is DAGVTQSPTHLIKTRGQQVTLRCSPISGHKSVSWYQQVLGQGPQFIFQYYEKEERGRGNFPDRFSARQFPNYSSELNVNALLLGDSALYLCASSVAGTADYEAFFGQGTRLTVV.

V is TRBV7-8 and J is TRBJ1-4, with D unclear. V was pared by 1 base and J by 7 bases, with 16 bases between. The CDR3 runs 16 residues. Germline V CDR1 and CDR2: SGHVS, FQNEAQ. The CDR3 nucleotides read TGTGCCAGCAGCTTAGAACCCTACACTCCCGGTGAAAAACTGTTTTTT. As protein: CASSLEPYTPGEKLFF.

V usage is TRBV28 and J usage is TRBJ1-2; perhaps TRBD1 as D (5 bases). Germline-derived CDR1 and CDR2 are MDHEN and SYDVKM. The CDR3 length is 12 residues. Between the trimmed V and J ends, which lost 6 bases and 4 bases, there was a span of 9 bases. The CDR3 spells CASRSGFYGYTF. In DNA form, the CDR3 reads TGTGCCAGCAGGTCAGGGTTCTATGGCTACACCTTC.

The chain uses TRBV5-1 and TRBJ1-1; 7 nucleotides align to TRBD1. There are 15 residues in the CDR3. Trimming took 2 bases from V and 5 from J; bases not matched to a gene: 9. Germline V gives CDR1 SGHRS, CDR2 YFSETQ. CDR3 loop: CASSFGSGGRTEAFF. The CDR3 nucleotides read TGCGCCAGCAGCTTTGGGTCAGGGGGTCGGACTGAAGCTTTCTTT. Full variable domain (remainder filled in from reference TRBV5-1 and TRBJ1-1): KAGVTQTPRYLIKTRGQQVTLSCSPISGHRSVSWYQQTPGQGLQFLFEYFSETQRNKGNFPGRFSGRQFSNSRSEMNVSTLELGDSALYLCASSFGSGGRTEAFFGQGTRLTVV.

V usage is TRBV6-6 and J usage is TRBJ1-6; 7 bases fit TRBD1. The V gene's germline CDR1 is MNHNY and CDR2 SVGAGI (reference sequence). This CDR3 has 15 residues. V shed 8 bases, J shed 13 bases, and the junction held 17 bases outside the gene matches. In DNA, the CDR3 is TGTGCCAGCTCGAATTACAGGGGCCGGGGGGTGCCCCTCCACTTT. Translating it yields CASSNYRGRGVPLHF.

The chain carries TRBV7-7 and TRBJ2-5; a weak D match, TRBD2 (6 bases). Germline V CDR1 and CDR2: SSHAT, FNYEAQ (reference sequence). Trimming took 5 bases from V and 3 from J, leaving 10 bases between them. The length of the CDR3 is 13 residues. Here the CDR3 reads CASSRDFEETQYF. The CDR3 bases are TGTGCCAGCAGCCGGGACTTTGAAGAGACCCAGTACTTC.

The chain uses TRBV6-1 and TRBJ2-1; maybe TRBD2 (5 bases). The CDR3 loop spans 17 amino acids. The V gene lost 4 bases and the J gene lost 0 bases, with 16 bases spanning the gap. Germline V CDR1 and CDR2: MNHNS, SASEGT. CDR3 residues: CASSARSTSSSYNEQFF. CDR3 nucleotide sequence: TGTGCCAGCAGTGCCCGGTCCACTAGTAGCTCCTACAATGAGCAGTTCTTC.

The V call is TRBV19, the J call TRBJ1-5, with 7 bases lining up with TRBD1. Germline V gene sequence: CDR1 LNHDA, CDR2 SQIVND (reference sequence). After removal of 4 bases from V and 3 bases from J, the junction contained 6 bases not matched to a gene. This CDR3 is built from 15 residues. The CDR3 here is CASSTTGTVNQPQHF. In DNA, the CDR3 is TGTGCCAGTAGTACGACCGGGACAGTCAATCAGCCCCAGCATTTT.

This rearrangement joins TRBV21-1 to TRBJ1-4; the table's D call, TRBD1, has no DNA check behind it. TRBV21-1 is termed a pseudogene. The CDR3 runs 17 residues. The CDR3 loop is CASSLQAVSGDNEKLFF. In nucleotides, the CDR3 is TGTGCCAGCAGCCTACAGGCTGTGTCGGGCGATAATGAAAAACTGTTTTTT.

CDR3 sequence (DNA): TGTGCCAGCGCTCAGGGGGCTGACTCACCCCTCCACTTT. Translating it yields CASAQGADSPLHF. The V gene is TRBV6-5, the J gene TRBJ1-6, with TRBD1 matching over 8 bases. The J segment lost 10 bases and the V segment lost 8 bases, leaving 7 bases of the junction unmatched. This CDR3 comprises 13 residues. Germline V gene data show CDR1 as MNHEY and CDR2 as SVGAGI.